This is a list of T cell receptor beta chains from one sample in a study of CD8 T cells in ankylosing spondylitis. TCRdb redid the calling of the 5' RACE reads with MiXCR, one entry per CDR3 protein. Of more than 110,000 distinct CDR3 sequences in the sample, approximately 8.4% were seen once. The material sequenced was synovial fluid, either unsorted or a sorted T cell fraction (not recorded which). The receptors come from a male donor with ankylosing spondylitis. Each CDR3 is given with its conserved first and last residue. Fields, in order: clone size, D gene, V gene, J gene, CDR3 DNA, CDR3 protein. D genes are given only for firm matches. Size is omitted from some rows. Given values are once, few, many or a class for expanded clones.

size: .
D: .
V: TRBV5-1
J: TRBJ1-1
DNA: TGCGCCAGCAGCTGGACGGGGGGCACTGAAGCTTTCTTT
CDR3: CASSWTGGTEAFF

size: many
D: TRBD1
V: TRBV29-1
J: TRBJ2-3
DNA: TGCAGCGTTGAAGGTGGGACACAGGGGGCAGATACGCAGTATTTT
CDR3: CSVEGGTQGADTQYF

size: .
D: .
V: TRBV7-9
J: TRBJ2-2
DNA: TGTGCCAGCAGAGAAGGGGGGACCGGGGAGCTGTTTTTT
CDR3: CASREGGTGELFF

size: many
D: .
V: TRBV5-1
J: TRBJ1-6
DNA: TGCGCCAGCGCCCTAGGCGAGCGGTCACCCCTCCACTTT
CDR3: CASALGERSPLHF

size: few
D: .
V: TRBV20-1
J: TRBJ1-3
DNA: TGCAGTGCTAGAGCGGGGAGGCCTCCTGGAAACACCATATATTTT
CDR3: CSARAGRPPGNTIYF

size: .
D: TRBD1
V: TRBV4-1
J: TRBJ2-5
DNA: TGCGCCAGCAGCCGCCGACAGGGTACGCGGGAGACCCAGTACTTC
CDR3: CASSRRQGTRETQYF

size: .
D: .
V: TRBV4-3
J: TRBJ2-5
DNA: TGCGCCAGCAGTCCTACTAAACCCTATGGGGAGACCCAGTACTTC
CDR3: CASSPTKPYGETQYF

size: few
D: .
V: TRBV5-1
J: TRBJ2-2
DNA: TGCGCCAGCAGCATACCAAGCTCCGCCGGGGAGCTGTTTTTT
CDR3: CASSIPSSAGELFF

size: .
D: .
V: TRBV6-5
J: TRBJ2-1
DNA: TGTGCCAGCAGTTACTCACTAGACAGCTCCTACAATGAGCAGTTCTTC
CDR3: CASSYSLDSSYNEQFF

size: many
D: TRBD2
V: TRBV20-1
J: TRBJ2-3
DNA: TGCAGTGCTTTAGCGGGCCGCGCATTCGATACGCAGTATTTT
CDR3: CSALAGRAFDTQYF

size: .
D: TRBD2
V: TRBV20-1
J: TRBJ2-3
DNA: TGCAGTGCCGAGACGGCTAGCGGGCAGTATTTT
CDR3: CSAETASGQYF

size: many
D: .
V: TRBV7-3
J: TRBJ2-3
DNA: TGTGCCAGCAGCTTCGCGGAGGCGGGGCAAGACACAGATACGCAGTATTTT
CDR3: CASSFAEAGQDTDTQYF

size: few
D: TRBD1
V: TRBV20-1
J: TRBJ1-2
DNA: TGCAGTGCTAGACGCAATCCGACAGGGCTTAACTATGGCTACACCTTC
CDR3: CSARRNPTGLNYGYTF

size: many
D: TRBD1
V: TRBV6-5
J: TRBJ2-2
DNA: TGTGCCAGCAGTTTGGGGACAGGGAGGACCGGGGAGCTGTTTTTT
CDR3: CASSLGTGRTGELFF

size: few
D: .
V: TRBV12-3/TRBV12-4
J: TRBJ2-3
DNA: TGTGCCAGCAGCTCATCATCAGGGATCTCGCTAGGCACAGATACGCAGTATTTT
CDR3: CASSSSSGISLGTDTQYF

size: few
D: .
V: TRBV27
J: TRBJ1-1
DNA: TGTGCCAGCAGTGAGCATGAGGGGATCTCCGAAGCTTTCTTT
CDR3: CASSEHEGISEAFF

size: many
D: .
V: TRBV12-3/TRBV12-4
J: TRBJ1-2
DNA: TGTGCCAGCATCAACGACAGGCGCTATGGCTACACCTTC
CDR3: CASINDRRYGYTF

size: many
D: .
V: TRBV20-1
J: TRBJ2-3
DNA: TGCAGTGCTCCCTTAGCTAGCACAGATACGCAGTATTTT
CDR3: CSAPLASTDTQYF

size: many
D: TRBD1
V: TRBV20-1
J: TRBJ1-5
DNA: TGCAGTGCTAGAGACGACAGGGCGGATCAGCCCCAGCATTTT
CDR3: CSARDDRADQPQHF

size: .
D: TRBD1
V: TRBV29-1
J: TRBJ1-4
DNA: TGCAGCGGGGGACAGGGGGATGAAAAACTGTTTTTT
CDR3: CSGGQGDEKLFF

size: few
D: .
V: TRBV18
J: TRBJ2-7
DNA: TGTGCCAGCTCAACCGGACTGATGGACGAGCAGTACTTC
CDR3: CASSTGLMDEQYF

size: many
D: .
V: TRBV10-2
J: TRBJ2-1
DNA: TGCGCCAGCAGGGCTAGAGGCTACAATGAGCAGTTCTTC
CDR3: CASRARGYNEQFF

size: .
D: .
V: TRBV7-7
J: TRBJ2-3
DNA: TGTGCTAGCAGCTTGTACCCCATAGTCACAGATACGCTGTATTTT
CDR3: CASSLYPIVTDTLYF